Listed below are T cell receptor beta chains from one sample, sequenced in a study of vaccination and CD4 T cells after COVID-19. Their specific antigens are unknown. TCRdb processed the PCR reads anew with MiXCR; each CDR3 protein has one entry. The sample lists fewer than 9,500 distinct CDR3 sequences; over 45% were seen once. Specimen: CD4+ T cells from blood, cultured in vitro. Receptor source: a human donor who had recovered from COVID-19. Each CDR3 is given with its conserved first and last residue. A D gene is named only where the DNA matches it firmly. Not all rows give a size; the values are once, few, many and, for expanded clones, a class.

d_call: .
j_call: TRBJ1-2
clone_size: .
v_call: TRBV30
cdr3_nt: TGTGCCTGGAGTAGTGGTATCTATGGCTACACCTTC
cdr3_aa: CAWSSGIYGYTF

d_call: TRBD1
j_call: TRBJ1-5
clone_size: .
v_call: TRBV24-1
cdr3_nt: TGTGCCACCAGTGATGGAAGGGGACAGCAGCCCCAGCATTTT
cdr3_aa: CATSDGRGQQPQHF

d_call: .
j_call: TRBJ1-5
clone_size: .
v_call: TRBV12-3/TRBV12-4
cdr3_nt: TGTGCCAGCAGGGCGGCAGGATATGGGGCCCAGCATTTT
cdr3_aa: CASRAAGYGAQHF

d_call: .
j_call: TRBJ1-1
clone_size: .
v_call: TRBV19
cdr3_nt: TGTGCCAGTATGCGTACCGGGGCCGCTAACGGAGCTTTCTTT
cdr3_aa: CASMRTGAANGAFF

d_call: .
j_call: TRBJ2-4
clone_size: .
v_call: TRBV5-1
cdr3_nt: TGCGCCAGCAGCCGGGGTCGGTTAGCCAAAAACATTCAGTACTTC
cdr3_aa: CASSRGRLAKNIQYF

d_call: TRBD1
j_call: TRBJ2-7
clone_size: .
v_call: TRBV12-5
cdr3_nt: TGTGCTAGTGGTGCACCCGGGACAGGGTCCCACGAGCAGTACTTC
cdr3_aa: CASGAPGTGSHEQYF

d_call: .
j_call: TRBJ2-3
clone_size: .
v_call: TRBV20-1
cdr3_nt: TGCAGTGCTAGAACGTGGGCAGATACGCAGTATTTT
cdr3_aa: CSARTWADTQYF

d_call: .
j_call: TRBJ1-3
clone_size: few
v_call: TRBV6-5
cdr3_nt: TGTGCCAGCAGTTACGACCGGTTTCTCTCTGGAAACACCATATATTTT
cdr3_aa: CASSYDRFLSGNTIYF

d_call: TRBD1
j_call: TRBJ1-2
clone_size: few
v_call: TRBV6-1
cdr3_nt: TGTGCCAGCAACCCCGACGGGACAGGGTATGGCTACACCTTC
cdr3_aa: CASNPDGTGYGYTF

d_call: .
j_call: TRBJ2-5
clone_size: .
v_call: TRBV7-8
cdr3_nt: TGTGCCAGCAGCCAAATCCAAGAGACCCAGTACTTC
cdr3_aa: CASSQIQETQYF

d_call: .
j_call: TRBJ2-5
clone_size: .
v_call: TRBV7-8
cdr3_nt: TGTGCCAGCAGCTCCCAGTACGTCCGAAGCGAGACCCAGTACTTC
cdr3_aa: CASSSQYVRSETQYF

d_call: .
j_call: TRBJ1-1
clone_size: .
v_call: TRBV7-2
cdr3_nt: TGTGCCAGCAGCTTGTGGGTTGCAATGGTGAACACTGAAGCTTTCTTT
cdr3_aa: CASSLWVAMVNTEAFF

d_call: TRBD1
j_call: TRBJ2-7
clone_size: .
v_call: TRBV5-1
cdr3_nt: TGCGCCAGCAGCTTGTGGGGGACAGGTAATACCTACGAGCAGTACTTC
cdr3_aa: CASSLWGTGNTYEQYF

d_call: .
j_call: TRBJ1-2
clone_size: .
v_call: TRBV30
cdr3_nt: TGTGCCTGGAGTCCCGACTTCTGTGGCTACACCTTC
cdr3_aa: CAWSPDFCGYTF

d_call: .
j_call: TRBJ2-3
clone_size: .
v_call: TRBV5-1
cdr3_nt: TGCGCCAGCAGCAACGGGCAGGGCCTCTTCGAGACGCAGTATTTT
cdr3_aa: CASSNGQGLFETQYF

d_call: .
j_call: TRBJ1-1
clone_size: .
v_call: TRBV10-1
cdr3_nt: TGCGCCAGTTCAACCGGGACAAAGCCTGAAGCTTTCTTT
cdr3_aa: CASSTGTKPEAFF

d_call: .
j_call: TRBJ1-1
clone_size: .
v_call: TRBV6-1
cdr3_nt: TGTGCCAGCAGCACCCCAGAGAACACTGAAGCTTTCTTT
cdr3_aa: CASSTPENTEAFF

d_call: .
j_call: TRBJ1-1
clone_size: .
v_call: TRBV12-3/TRBV12-4
cdr3_nt: TGTGCCAGCAGTTTAGGGGCGGCGGGGACGAACACTGAAGCTTTCTTT
cdr3_aa: CASSLGAAGTNTEAFF